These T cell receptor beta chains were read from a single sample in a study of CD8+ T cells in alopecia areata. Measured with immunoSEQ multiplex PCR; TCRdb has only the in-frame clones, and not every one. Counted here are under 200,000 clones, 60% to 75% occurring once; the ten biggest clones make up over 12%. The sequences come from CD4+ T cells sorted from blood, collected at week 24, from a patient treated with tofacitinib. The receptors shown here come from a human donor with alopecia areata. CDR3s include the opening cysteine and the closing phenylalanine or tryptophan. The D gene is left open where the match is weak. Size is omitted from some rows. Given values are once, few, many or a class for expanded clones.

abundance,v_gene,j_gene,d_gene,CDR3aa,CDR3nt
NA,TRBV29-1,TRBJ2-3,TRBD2,CSAKGLTSGGLPDTQYF,TGCAGCGCTAAGGGGCTGACTAGCGGGGGGCTTCCAGATACGCAGTATTTT
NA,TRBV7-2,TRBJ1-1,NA,CASSFVVGTRTEAFF,TGTGCCAGCAGCTTTGTAGTTGGGACGAGGACTGAAGCTTTCTTT
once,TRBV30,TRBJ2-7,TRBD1,CAWSLTGGLVSEQYF,TGTGCCTGGAGTCTGACAGGGGGCTTGGTGTCCGAGCAGTACTTC
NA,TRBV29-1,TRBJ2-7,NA,CSVAFFALPGVEQYF,TGCAGCGTCGCCTTCTTTGCCCTTCCTGGAGTCGAGCAGTACTTC
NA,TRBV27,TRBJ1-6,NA,CASSWTENSPLHF,TGTGCCAGCAGCTGGACAGAAAATTCACCCCTCCACTTT
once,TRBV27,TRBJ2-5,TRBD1,CASRGTGVETQYF,TGTGCCAGCAGGGGAACAGGGGTGGAGACCCAGTACTTC
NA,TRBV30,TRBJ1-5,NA,CAWSVVQDGQPQHF,TGTGCCTGGAGTGTGGTACAGGATGGTCAGCCCCAGCATTTT
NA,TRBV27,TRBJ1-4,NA,CASSLRWTPRGEKLFF,TGTGCCAGCAGCCTCCGATGGACCCCGCGAGGGGAAAAACTGTTTTTT
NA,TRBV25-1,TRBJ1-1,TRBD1,CASSESAGTGLTEAFF,TGTGCCAGCAGTGAATCGGCCGGGACAGGGTTAACTGAAGCTTTCTTT
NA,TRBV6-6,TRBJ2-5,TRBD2,CASSHGLVGKTQYF,TGTGCCAGCAGTCACGGACTAGTTGGGAAGACCCAGTACTTC
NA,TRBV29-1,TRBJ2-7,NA,CSGTSGYEQYF,TGCAGCGGGACCTCGGGATACGAGCAGTACTTC
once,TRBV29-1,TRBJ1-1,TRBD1,CSVVPSRTGIGSTEAFF,TGCAGCGTCGTACCGTCTAGGACAGGGATCGGTTCTACAGAAGCTTTCTTT
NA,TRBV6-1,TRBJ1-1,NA,CASSEALIGQAFF,TGTGCCAGCAGTGAAGCGTTAATAGGGCAAGCTTTCTTT
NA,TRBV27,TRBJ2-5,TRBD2,CASRLSSGGAWETQYF,TGTGCCAGCCGACTTTCTAGCGGGGGGGCATGGGAGACCCAGTACTTC
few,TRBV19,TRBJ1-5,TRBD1,CASSITGDRQPQHF,TGTGCCAGTAGTATTACAGGGGATCGGCAGCCCCAGCATTTT
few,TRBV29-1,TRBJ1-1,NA,CSAGPVGYTEAFF,TGCAGCGCTGGGCCGGTGGGATACACTGAAGCTTTCTTT
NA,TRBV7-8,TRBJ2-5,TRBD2,CASSARLAGVETQYF,TGTGCCAGCAGCGCGCGACTAGCGGGAGTGGAGACCCAGTACTTC
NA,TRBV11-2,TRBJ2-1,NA,CASSLVDTPRGYNEQFF,TGTGCCAGCAGCTTGGTAGATACCCCCCGGGGGTACAATGAGCAGTTCTTC
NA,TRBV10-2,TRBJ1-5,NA,CASSETVEPQHF,TGCGCCAGCAGTGAGACGGTAGAGCCCCAGCATTTT
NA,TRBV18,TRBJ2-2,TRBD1,CASSRSGQVFTGELFF,TGTGCCAGCTCACGCTCGGGACAGGTGTTCACCGGGGAGCTGTTTTTT
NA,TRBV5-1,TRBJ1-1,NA,CASTLREGNTEAFF,TGCGCCAGCACGCTAAGGGAGGGGAACACTGAAGCTTTCTTT
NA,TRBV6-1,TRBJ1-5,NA,CASSERDQPQHF,TGTGCCAGCAGTGAAAGAGACCAGCCCCAGCATTTT
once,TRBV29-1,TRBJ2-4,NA,CSVEGPAGLNGIQYF,TGCAGCGTTGAAGGCCCCGCCGGATTGAACGGCATTCAGTACTTC
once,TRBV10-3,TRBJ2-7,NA,CAISGDYEQYF,TGTGCCATCAGTGGCGACTACGAGCAGTACTTC
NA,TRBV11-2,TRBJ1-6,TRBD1,CTSSLDGQGAVNSPLHF,TGTACCAGCAGCTTAGATGGGCAGGGGGCGGTAAATTCACCCCTCCACTTT
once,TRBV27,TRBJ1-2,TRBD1,CASSEGQPVDGYTF,TGTGCCAGCAGCGAGGGACAGCCTGTTGATGGCTACACCTTC
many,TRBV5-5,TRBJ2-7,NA,CASAALTGYEQYF,TGTGCCAGCGCCGCCCTGACGGGCTACGAGCAGTACTTC
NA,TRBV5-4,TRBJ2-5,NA,CASSLAAGTPQETQYF,TGTGCCAGCAGCTTGGCCGCCGGGACCCCGCAAGAGACCCAGTACTTC
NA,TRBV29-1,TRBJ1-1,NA,CSVGKRDTEAFF,TGCAGCGTTGGGAAGAGGGACACTGAAGCTTTCTTT
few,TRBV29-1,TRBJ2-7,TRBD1,CSVRDRGQNEQYF,TGCAGCGTTAGGGACAGGGGGCAGAACGAGCAGTACTTC
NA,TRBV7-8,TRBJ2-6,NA,CASSLRGGGANVLTF,TGTGCCAGCAGCTTACGGGGCGGTGGGGCCAACGTCCTGACTTTC
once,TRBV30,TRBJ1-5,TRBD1,CAWRTGGNGFSNQPQHF,TGTGCCTGGAGGACAGGGGGCAACGGGTTTAGCAATCAGCCCCAGCATTTT
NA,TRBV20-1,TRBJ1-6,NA,CRPNSPLHF,TGCAGGCCAAATTCACCCCTCCACTTT
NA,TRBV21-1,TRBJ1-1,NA,CASRTDVTEAFF,TGTGCCAGCAGGACGGACGTAACTGAAGCTTTCTTT
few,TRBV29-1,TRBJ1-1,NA,CSVELRRFGPEAFF,TGCAGCGTTGAACTGAGGAGGTTCGGACCCGAAGCTTTCTTT
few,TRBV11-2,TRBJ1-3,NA,CASGNRRDGNTIYF,TGTGCCAGCGGGAACAGGCGGGATGGAAACACCATATATTTT
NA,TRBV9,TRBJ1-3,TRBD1,CASSLGTGGTSGNTIYF,TGTGCCAGCAGCCTGGGGACAGGGGGTACCTCTGGAAACACCATATATTTT
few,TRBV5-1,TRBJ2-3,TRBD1,CASTLGGQGVGDTQYF,TGCGCCAGCACCTTAGGGGGACAGGGAGTTGGGGATACGCAGTATTTT
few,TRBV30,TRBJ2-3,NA,CAWRFLGGASDTQYF,TGTGCCTGGAGGTTTCTGGGGGGGGCATCTGATACGCAGTATTTT
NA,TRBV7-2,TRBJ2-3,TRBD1,CASSLSGGDTQYF,TGTGCCAGCAGCTTGTCAGGGGGCGATACGCAGTATTTT
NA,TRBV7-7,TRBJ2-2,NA,CASSLVYGNTGELFF,TGTGCCAGCAGCTTAGTTTATGGGAACACCGGGGAGCTGTTTTTT
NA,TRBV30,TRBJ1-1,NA,CAWERNTEAFF,TGTGCCTGGGAGCGTAACACTGAAGCTTTCTTT
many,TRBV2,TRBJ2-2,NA,CASSGNRLDTGELFF,TGTGCCAGCAGTGGTAACCGACTGGACACCGGGGAGCTGTTTTTT
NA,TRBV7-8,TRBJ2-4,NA,CASSLEGVKNIQYF,TGTGCCAGCAGCCTGGAGGGGGTCAAAAACATTCAGTACTTC
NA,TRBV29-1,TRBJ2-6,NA,CSVDGESGANVLTF,TGCAGCGTTGATGGGGAGTCGGGGGCCAACGTCCTGACTTTC
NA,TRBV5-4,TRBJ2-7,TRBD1,CASSQERKTGGQSYEQYF,TGTGCCAGCAGCCAAGAAAGAAAAACAGGGGGACAATCCTACGAGCAGTACTTC
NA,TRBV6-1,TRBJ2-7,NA,CASTKRALYYEQYF,TGTGCCAGCACGAAGAGGGCCTTATACTACGAGCAGTACTTC
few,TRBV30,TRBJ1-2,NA,CAWSPGRSGYTF,TGTGCCTGGAGTCCCGGAAGGAGCGGCTACACCTTC
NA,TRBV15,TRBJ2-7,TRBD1,CATSAKQGAAYEQYF,TGTGCCACCAGCGCTAAACAGGGGGCGGCCTACGAGCAGTACTTC